This TCR beta chain was documented in a study of blood T cell repertoires in COVID-19. Study summary: Acute and convalescent COVID-19 specimens originated in the United States, Italy and Spain. Sources were T cells, B-cell-depleted T cells, or PBMCs; the material itself was cDNA or gDNA.

Authors' data handling: Scientists estimated how many nucleated cells there were by amplifying reference gene primers. Sequencing used immunoSEQ multiplex PCR; TCRdb keeps in-frame clones, though not all of them. The V and J calls and clone size are taken from that table; D and trimming were inferred from the DNA. The table shows about 360,000 clones, with roughly 80% occurring only once. Source material: peripheral blood. The TCR originated in a human donor with acute or convalescent COVID-19. The donor label of this sample is uncertain.

CDR3 sequence (DNA): TGTGCCAGCTCACCAAGGGCTAGCGGGCCCTCCTACGAGCAGTACTTC. This encodes CASSPRASGPSYEQYF. The V and J genes are TRBV18 and TRBJ2-7; 8 nucleotides match TRBD2. The CDR3 is made up of 16 amino acids. Germline lookup yields CDR1 KGHSH and CDR2 LQKENI. J gave up 0 bases and V 2 bases, and 6 bases lay outside the gene matches.